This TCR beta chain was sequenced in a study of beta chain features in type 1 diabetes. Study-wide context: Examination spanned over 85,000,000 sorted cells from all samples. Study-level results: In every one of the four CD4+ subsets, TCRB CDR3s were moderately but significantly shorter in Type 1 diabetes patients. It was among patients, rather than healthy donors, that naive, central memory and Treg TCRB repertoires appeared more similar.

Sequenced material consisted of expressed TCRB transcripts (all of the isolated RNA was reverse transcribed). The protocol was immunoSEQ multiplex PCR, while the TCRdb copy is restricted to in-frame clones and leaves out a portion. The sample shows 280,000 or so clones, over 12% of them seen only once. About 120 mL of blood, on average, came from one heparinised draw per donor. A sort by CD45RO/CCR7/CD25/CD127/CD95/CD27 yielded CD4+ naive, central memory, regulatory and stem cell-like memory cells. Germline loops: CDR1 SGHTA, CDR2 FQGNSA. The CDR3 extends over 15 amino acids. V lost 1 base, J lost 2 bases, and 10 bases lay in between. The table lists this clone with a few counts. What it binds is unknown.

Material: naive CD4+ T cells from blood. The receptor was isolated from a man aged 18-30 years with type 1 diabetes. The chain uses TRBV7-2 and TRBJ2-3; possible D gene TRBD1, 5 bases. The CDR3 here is CASSLDGQNTDTQYF. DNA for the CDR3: TGTGCCAGCAGCTTAGATGGACAAAACACAGATACGCAGTATTTT.